This is a list of T cell receptor beta chains from one sample in a study of control samples from healthy donors and cancer patients. Clones were sequenced by immunoSEQ multiplex PCR, and TCRdb holds only the in-frame ones, with some missing. The table has almost 90,000 clones, around 86% seen once. The sequenced material came from blood. Receptor source: a man aged 25 to 40 in good health. Each CDR3 is given with its conserved first and last residue. D genes are given only for firm matches. Size is omitted from some rows. Given values are once, few, many or a class for expanded clones.

clone_size j_call d_call v_call cdr3_nt cdr3_aa
. TRBJ1-2 . TRBV19 TGTGCCAGTAGTGTCGCAGGGGCCTCTGGCTACACCTTC CASSVAGASGYTF
. TRBJ2-5 TRBD2 TRBV5-1 TGCGCCAGCAGCTTGACTAGCGGTAAAGAGACCCAGTACTTC CASSLTSGKETQYF
once TRBJ2-2 TRBD1 TRBV24-1 TGTGCCACCAGTGAGGGGGACAGGGGGCAGTACACCGGGGAGCTGTTTTTT CATSEGDRGQYTGELFF
. TRBJ2-1 TRBD2 TRBV6-2/TRBV6-3 TGTGCCAGCAGTTACTTCAGCGGGGGGGCCTACAATGAGCAGTTCTTC CASSYFSGGAYNEQFF
. TRBJ1-4 TRBD1 TRBV18 TGTGCCAGCTCACCGCCAGGGGGCCCGCGGGAAAAACTGTTTTTT CASSPPGGPREKLFF
. TRBJ1-4 . TRBV20-1 TGCAGTGCTAGTACCCCAGATCGCCTTGAAAAACTGTTTTTT CSASTPDRLEKLFF
. TRBJ1-6 . TRBV10-3 TGTGCCACCGAGCAGGGTCCCAATTCACCCCTCCACTTT CATEQGPNSPLHF
. TRBJ2-7 TRBD2 TRBV5-4 TGTGCCAGCAGCTCTAGCGGCGTCTACGAGCAGTACTTC CASSSSGVYEQYF
. TRBJ2-1 . TRBV5-1 TGCGCCAGCAGCTGGGGGCCCGGAAACAATGAGCAGTTCTTC CASSWGPGNNEQFF
. TRBJ1-1 TRBD1 TRBV13 TGTGCCAGCAGCTTAGGGACAGGGACCACTGAAGCTTTCTTT CASSLGTGTTEAFF
. TRBJ2-5 . TRBV6-5 TGTGCCAGCAGTTACGGCCCAGCGGTCTGTCAAGAGACCCAGTACTTC CASSYGPAVCQETQYF
once TRBJ1-4 . TRBV21-1 TGTGCCAGCAGCAAGGGTCGACAGGACGCAACTAATGAAAAACTGTTTTTT CASSKGRQDATNEKLFF
. TRBJ2-2 . TRBV6-1 TGTGCCAGCAGTGAAGCGTTGCGTTCCGCGAACACCGGGGAGCTGTTTTTT CASSEALRSANTGELFF
. TRBJ2-6 . TRBV5-1 TGCGTCAGCAGCTTGGATCCGGTAACCGGGGCCAACGTCCTGACTTTC CVSSLDPVTGANVLTF
. TRBJ1-1 . TRBV3-1/TRBV3-2 TGTGCCAGCAGCCAAGTTTGGAACACTGAAGCTTTCTTT CASSQVWNTEAFF
. TRBJ1-1 . TRBV24-1 TGTGCCACCAGTGATTTGCGTTTCACTGAAGCTTTCTTT CATSDLRFTEAFF
few TRBJ1-4 . TRBV7-9 TGTGCCAGCAGCGAAGAGGCGGGAAAATCGACTAATGAAAAACTGTTTTTT CASSEEAGKSTNEKLFF
. TRBJ2-1 TRBD1 TRBV11-2 TGTGCCAGCAGCTCGACAGGGACCTATTCCTACAATGAGCAGTTCTTC CASSSTGTYSYNEQFF
. TRBJ1-2 TRBD1 TRBV7-2 TGTGCCAGCAGCTTACCCTTGGGGACAGGGACCTATGGCTACACCTTC CASSLPLGTGTYGYTF
. TRBJ1-1 . TRBV18 TGTGCCAGCTCACAGACTATCAGAAACACTGAAGCTTTCTTT CASSQTIRNTEAFF
. TRBJ1-1 . TRBV7-9 TGTGCCAGCAGCTTAGACCCCGCCAGGGGAGCTGAAGCTTTCTTT CASSLDPARGAEAFF
. TRBJ1-2 TRBD1 TRBV11-2 TGTGCCAGCAGCTGGGACAGGGTATATGGCTACACCTTC CASSWDRVYGYTF
. TRBJ2-7 . TRBV19 TGTGCCAGTAGTATAGCAGGGAGGAGCTCCTACGAGCAGTACTTC CASSIAGRSSYEQYF
. TRBJ2-5 TRBD2 TRBV5-1 TGCGCCAGCAGCGGTAGCGGGGGGGAGACCCAGTACTTC CASSGSGGETQYF
few TRBJ2-1 . TRBV19 TGTGCCAGTAGGACGTTACATGAGCAGTTCTTC CASRTLHEQFF
. TRBJ1-6 . TRBV5-5 TGTGCCAGCAGCTTGGGTGGGCCTTTGAGCTCCTATAATTCACCCCTCCACTTT CASSLGGPLSSYNSPLHF
. TRBJ2-2 TRBD1 TRBV2 TGTGCCAGCAAGGGACAGGCCAAGAACACCGGGGAGCTGTTTTTT CASKGQAKNTGELFF
. TRBJ2-1 TRBD1 TRBV6-5 TGTGCCAGCAGCCCGACGGGACAGGGTTACAATGAGCAGTTCTTC CASSPTGQGYNEQFF
. TRBJ2-7 TRBD1 TRBV19 TGTGCCAGTAGTATAGAAGGGGGCACTCACCTCTCCTACGAGCAGTACTTC CASSIEGGTHLSYEQYF
. TRBJ2-2 . TRBV10-2 TGCGCCAGCAGTGAGGTGCCCCGACTGGGAACCGGGGAGCTGTTTTTT CASSEVPRLGTGELFF
. TRBJ1-1 . TRBV19 TGTGCCAGTAGCAGCCGGGAGGGGACTGCTGAAGCTTTCTTT CASSSREGTAEAFF
. TRBJ1-1 TRBD1 TRBV18 TGTGCCAGCTCACCACCGGGGGACAGTGAAGCTTTCTTT CASSPPGDSEAFF
. TRBJ1-4 . TRBV2 TGTGCCAGCAGTGAAGCGGCGGGAGCTCCAATTACTATTAATGAAAAACTGTTTTTT CASSEAAGAPITINEKLFF
once TRBJ2-1 . TRBV27 TGTGCCAGCAGTTCCTGGGGGGCGGAAAATGAGCAGTTCTTC CASSSWGAENEQFF
. TRBJ2-3 TRBD1 TRBV6-6 TGTGCCAGCAGTGACACAGGGGACACAGATACGCAGTATTTT CASSDTGDTDTQYF
. TRBJ1-4 . TRBV30 TGTGCCTGGCAGGGCCTCGCTAATGAAAAACTGTTTTTT CAWQGLANEKLFF
. TRBJ1-1 . TRBV24-1 TGTGCCACCAGTGATTCCACCAAGAACACTGAAGCTTTCTTT CATSDSTKNTEAFF
. TRBJ1-3 . TRBV5-4 TGTGCCAGCAGCCTTGATGGAGCTGGAAACACCATATATTTT CASSLDGAGNTIYF
. TRBJ2-7 TRBD1 TRBV5-1 TGCGCCAGCAGAATGGGACAGGGGGCCCACGAGCAGTACTTC CASRMGQGAHEQYF
. TRBJ2-2 TRBD2 TRBV10-1 TGCGCCAGCCCACTCGGGAGGGTGCCCGGGGAGCTGTTTTTT CASPLGRVPGELFF
. TRBJ1-5 TRBD1 TRBV7-9 TGTGCCAGCAGCCGTCACAGCGGGACAGGTTATCAGCCCCAGCATTTT CASSRHSGTGYQPQHF
. TRBJ1-2 . TRBV27 TGTGCCAGCAGTTTACGGGCGGGACTGAACTATGGCTACACCTTC CASSLRAGLNYGYTF
. TRBJ2-5 TRBD1 TRBV7-2 TGTGCCAGCAGCGCTGACAGGGGGCTTTCGGAGACCCAGTACTTC CASSADRGLSETQYF
. TRBJ1-2 . TRBV1 TGCACCAGCAGCCAAGATAAAGGGGATGGCTACACCTTC CTSSQDKGDGYTF
. TRBJ1-6 . TRBV21-1 TGTGCCCCCCGACGGATGAGCTCCTATAATTCACCCCTCCACTTT CAPRRMSSYNSPLHF
. TRBJ2-2 . TRBV30 TGTGCCTGGAGTGAACAGACTGACACCGGGGAGCTGTTTTTT CAWSEQTDTGELFF
. TRBJ1-5 . TRBV19 TGTGCCAGTAGTATGGAGAATCAGCCCCAGCATTTT CASSMENQPQHF
. TRBJ1-1 . TRBV7-2 TGTGCCAGCAGCTTAGGCCGGGAAGCTTTCTTT CASSLGREAFF
many TRBJ1-4 TRBD1 TRBV9 TGTGCCAGCAGCGTAGGTTACAGGGGCAACGATGAAAAACTGTTTTTT CASSVGYRGNDEKLFF
. TRBJ1-1 . TRBV6-4 TGTGCCAGCAGTGACGATGGGGGCACTGAAGCTTTCTTT CASSDDGGTEAFF
. TRBJ2-1 TRBD2 TRBV7-2 TGTGCCAGCATCTTAGGGCCTAGCGGGGCGAATGAGCAGTTCTTC CASILGPSGANEQFF
. TRBJ2-6 TRBD1 TRBV2 TGTGCCAGCAGAGCCGACACAGGGGGCTCTGGGGCCAACGTCCTGACTTTC CASRADTGGSGANVLTF
once TRBJ2-7 . TRBV9 TGTGCCAGCAGCGTTGGACTCCTGGGGGAGGAGCAGTACTTC CASSVGLLGEEQYF
once TRBJ1-1 . TRBV6-5 TGTGCCAGCATAAAGGGGACTGAAGCTTTCTTT CASIKGTEAFF
few TRBJ2-3 TRBD1 TRBV7-9 TGTGCCAGCAGCGTCATAGGGGGCGGCAAGACAGATACGCAGTATTTT CASSVIGGGKTDTQYF
. TRBJ1-1 TRBD1 TRBV7-9 TGTGCCAGCAGCTCGGGGACAGGTTCGAACACTGAAGCTTTCTTT CASSSGTGSNTEAFF
. TRBJ2-6 . TRBV10-2 TGCGCCAGCGTACCAGGGGCTGGGGCCAACGTCCTGACTTTC CASVPGAGANVLTF